This T cell receptor beta chain was recorded in a study of cytomegalovirus exposure and HLA in healthy donors. The overall study: Assignment to the Caucasian-associated ancestry cluster applied to around 80% of the roughly 410 genotyped donors. Findings of the study overall: A reported reduction in N-insertions relative to the roughly 710-donor mean was seen in an Asian-associated ancestry cluster in a later analysis. Diagnosis of cytomegalovirus status made by the classifier reportedly showed high specificity and sensitivity.

Remarks on this clone: Its antigen is unknown.

With 60 Vbeta and 13 Jbeta primers, the PCR was carried out. The protocol was immunoSEQ multiplex PCR, while the TCRdb copy is restricted to in-frame clones and leaves out a portion. The sample data list fewer than 110,000 clones. This CDR3 is 13 amino acids long. The germline V gene has CDR1 SQVTM and CDR2 ANQGSEA. The clonotype comes from a man aged 40-50 years in good health and CMV-seronegative. The chain has TRBV29-1 and TRBJ2-5; 8 positions match TRBD2. The J call is doubtful: the DNA matches TRBJ2-7 better. Sequenced material: PBMCs. As DNA, the CDR3 is TGCAGCGTTGAAGTAGCGGGGCCCTACGAGCAGTACTTC. It codes for CSVEVAGPYEQYF.